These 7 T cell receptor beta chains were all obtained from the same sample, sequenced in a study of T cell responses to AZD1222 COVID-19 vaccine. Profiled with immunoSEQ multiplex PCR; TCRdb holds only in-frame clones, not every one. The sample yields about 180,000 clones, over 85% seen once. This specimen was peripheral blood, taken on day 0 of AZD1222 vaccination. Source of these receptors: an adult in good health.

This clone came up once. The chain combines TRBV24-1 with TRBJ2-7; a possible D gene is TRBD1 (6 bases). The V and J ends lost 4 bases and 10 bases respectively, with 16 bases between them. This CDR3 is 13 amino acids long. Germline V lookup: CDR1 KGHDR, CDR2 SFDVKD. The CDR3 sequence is CATSEQGSPIQYF. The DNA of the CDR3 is TGTGCCACCAGTGAGCAGGGGTCTCCAATTCAGTACTTC.

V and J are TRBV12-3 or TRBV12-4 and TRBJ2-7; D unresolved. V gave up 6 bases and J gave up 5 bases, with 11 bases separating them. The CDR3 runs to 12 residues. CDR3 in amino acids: CASRLGEDEQYF. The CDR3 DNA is TGTGCCAGCAGGCTCGGCGAGGACGAGCAGTACTTC.

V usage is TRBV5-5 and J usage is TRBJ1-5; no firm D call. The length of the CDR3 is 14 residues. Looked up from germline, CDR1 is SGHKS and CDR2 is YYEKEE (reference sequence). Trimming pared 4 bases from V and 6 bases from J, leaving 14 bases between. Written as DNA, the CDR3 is TGTGCCAGCAGCACCGGACTGTTCGGTCAGCCCCAGCATTTT. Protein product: CASSTGLFGQPQHF.

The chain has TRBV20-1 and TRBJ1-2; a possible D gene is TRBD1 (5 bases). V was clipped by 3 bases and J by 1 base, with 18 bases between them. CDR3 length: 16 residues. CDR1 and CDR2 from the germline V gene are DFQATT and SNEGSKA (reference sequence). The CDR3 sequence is CSASPTQDFVNYGYTF. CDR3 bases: TGCAGTGCTAGTCCAACACAGGACTTCGTTAACTATGGCTACACCTTC.

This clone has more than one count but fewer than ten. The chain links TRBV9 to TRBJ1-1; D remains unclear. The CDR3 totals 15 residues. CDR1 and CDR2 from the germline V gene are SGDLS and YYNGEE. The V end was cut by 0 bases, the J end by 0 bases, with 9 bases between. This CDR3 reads CASSVAERMNTEAFF. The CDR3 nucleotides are TGTGCCAGCAGCGTAGCTGAGAGGATGAACACTGAAGCTTTCTTT.

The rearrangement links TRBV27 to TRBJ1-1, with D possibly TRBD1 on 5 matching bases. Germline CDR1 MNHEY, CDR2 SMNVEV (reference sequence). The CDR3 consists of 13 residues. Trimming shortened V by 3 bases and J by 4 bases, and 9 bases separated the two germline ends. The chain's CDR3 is CASSLAGTTEAFF. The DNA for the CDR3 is TGTGCCAGCAGTTTGGCAGGGACCACTGAAGCTTTCTTT.

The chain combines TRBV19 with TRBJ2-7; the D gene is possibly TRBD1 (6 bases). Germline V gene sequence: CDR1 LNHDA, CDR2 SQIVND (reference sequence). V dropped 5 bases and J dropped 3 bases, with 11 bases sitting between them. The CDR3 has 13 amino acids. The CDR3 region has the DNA TGTGCCAGTAGTGGGACATACCTCTACGAGCAGTACTTC. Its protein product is CASSGTYLYEQYF. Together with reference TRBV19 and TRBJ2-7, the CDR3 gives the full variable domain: DGGITQSPKYLFRKEGQNVTLSCEQNLNHDAMYWYRQDPGQGLRLIYYSQIVNDFQKGDIAEGYSVSREKKESFPLTVTSAQKNPTAFYLCASSGTYLYEQYFGPGTRLTVT.